These 13 T cell receptor beta chains came from one sample sequenced in a study of T cell responses to AZD1222 COVID-19 vaccine. Method: immunoSEQ multiplex PCR; TCRdb's copy keeps in-frame clones and lacks some. The repertoire consists of 90,000 to 100,000 clones, with 85% to 90% occurring once and the leading ten covering around 10%. The specimen was peripheral blood, collected 28 days after the second AZD1222 dose. The receptor source for this set is an adult who received the AZD1222 COVID-19 vaccine.

The chain joins TRBV10-1 to TRBJ2-5; 9 positions agree with TRBD2. Germline CDR1 reads WNHNN; CDR2 reads SYGVQD (reference sequence). There are 15 residues in the CDR3. Trimming cost V 7 bases and J 0 bases; bases outside gene matches: 6. This chain's CDR3 is CASNSGLAHQETQYF. The CDR3 nucleotides read TGCGCCAGCAACTCGGGACTAGCCCACCAAGAGACCCAGTACTTC.

This chain connects TRBV6-5 to TRBJ1-2, with 8 positions matching TRBD1. Germline V gives CDR1 MNHEY, CDR2 SVGAGI. This CDR3 is 13 amino acids long. The trim removed 5 bases at V and 5 bases at J, leaving 4 bases unmatched. The CDR3 region is CASSLDRGYGYTF. In DNA, the CDR3 is TGTGCCAGCAGTCTTGACAGGGGATATGGCTACACCTTC.

The V and J genes are TRBV28 and TRBJ2-5; 9 bases fit TRBD2. The CDR3 has 16 amino acids. Trimming removed 3 bases from V and 2 bases from J; junction bases left unmatched: 7. CDR1 is MDHEN and CDR2 is SYDVKM in the germline V gene. The DNA of the CDR3 is TGTGCCAGCAGTTTCGTGGGACTAGCAGATCAAGAGACCCAGTACTTC. Its protein product is CASSFVGLADQETQYF.

J is TRBJ1-3 and V is TRBV5-4; perhaps TRBD1 as D (6 bases). Trimming took 0 bases from V and 0 from J, leaving 13 bases between them. The germline gives CDR1 SGHNT, CDR2 YYREEE (reference sequence). The CDR3 consists of 17 residues. CDR3 sequence (DNA): TGTGCCAGCAGCTTGGGGATGGGGGGCCGCTCTGGAAACACCATATATTTT. Its translation: CASSLGMGGRSGNTIYF.

The chain is built from TRBV4-3 and TRBJ1-2; weak D call: TRBD1 (5 bases). CDR1 and CDR2 from the germline V gene are LGHNA and YSLEER. Trimming pared 1 base from V and 7 bases from J, leaving 19 bases between. The CDR3 consists of 16 residues. CDR3 nucleotide sequence: TGCGCCAGCAGCCAAGGAAGGGGCAACCTCGGCGGTGGCTACACCTTC. This encodes CASSQGRGNLGGGYTF.

The DNA for the CDR3 is TGCAGCGCGTCTAGCGGGGGGCCGGGGGAGACCCAGTACTTC. It codes for CSASSGGPGETQYF. V gene TRBV29-1 combines with J gene TRBJ2-5, with 11 bases matching TRBD2. J was trimmed by 5 bases and V by 7 bases; bases with no gene match: 9. The CDR3 length is 14 residues. Germline V lookup: CDR1 SQVTM, CDR2 ANQGSEA.

The V gene is TRBV7-8, the J gene TRBJ2-1, with 7 bases fitting TRBD2. Germline trimming cut 5 bases from V and 3 bases from J; bases unmatched to any gene: 10. The CDR3 runs 16 residues. The V gene's germline CDR1 is SGHVS and CDR2 FQNEAQ. In nucleotides, the CDR3 is TGTGCCAGCAGCCTTAAAAGACTAGCAATCTACAATGAGCAGTTCTTC. Translation: CASSLKRLAIYNEQFF.

This clone was detected once. This CDR3 is CASNVQGTGWLHQPQHF. The CDR3 DNA reads TGTGCCAGCAACGTTCAAGGTACAGGGTGGCTCCATCAGCCCCAGCATTTT. V is TRBV28 and J is TRBJ1-5; TRBD1 might be the D (6 bases). Germline V lookup: CDR1 MDHEN, CDR2 SYDVKM. V dropped 7 bases and J dropped 5 bases, with 24 bases sitting between them. CDR3 length equals 17 residues.

The rearrangement uses TRBV18 and TRBJ2-7; maybe TRBD1 (6 bases). The V gene lost 5 bases and the J gene lost 3 bases, with 11 bases spanning the gap. This CDR3 has 13 residues. CDR1 KGHSH and CDR2 LQKENI come from the germline V gene. DNA for the CDR3: TGTGCCAGCTCAAGGGGGATAGGCTACGAGCAGTACTTC. Protein: CASSRGIGYEQYF.

The V gene is TRBV6-5, the J gene TRBJ2-3, with D possibly being TRBD1 (5 bases). With 6 bases removed from V and 3 bases from J, the gap between germline ends came to 13 bases. CDR3 length equals 14 residues. Per the germline V gene, CDR1 is MNHEY and CDR2 is SVGAGI. The CDR3 protein is CASSLAGRTDTQYF. CDR3 nucleotide sequence: TGTGCCAGCAGCTTGGCAGGGCGGACAGATACGCAGTATTTT.

This chain links TRBV5-5 with TRBJ1-4; the D is unclear. The CDR3 is 14 amino acids. Trimming shortened V by 7 bases and J by 4 bases, and 14 bases separated the two germline ends. From germline, CDR1 is SGHKS and CDR2 YYEKEE (reference sequence). The DNA for the CDR3 is TGTGCCAGCTCCCCCGGGGATAGTAATGAAAAACTGTTTTTT. Residues: CASSPGDSNEKLFF. The entire variable domain, with the rest obtained from reference TRBV5-5 and TRBJ1-4, is as follows: DAGVTQSPTHLIKTRGQQVTLRCSPISGHKSVSWYQQVLGQGPQFIFQYYEKEERGRGNFPDRFSARQFPNYSSELNVNALLLGDSALYLCASSPGDSNEKLFFGSGTQLSVL.

This clone was detected a few times. The chain is built from TRBV28 and TRBJ2-2; D is unresolved. Trimming removed 4 bases from V and 6 bases from J, with 12 bases in between. The CDR3 extends over 14 amino acids. Per germline, CDR1 MDHEN and CDR2 SYDVKM. This CDR3 is CASSYMLSAGELFF. The CDR3 region has the DNA TGTGCCAGCAGTTATATGTTGAGCGCCGGGGAGCTGTTTTTT.

The gene calls are TRBV9 and TRBJ2-7; TRBD2 is a possible D gene (5 bases). This CDR3 has 15 residues. The germline CDR1 and CDR2 sequences are SGDLS and YYNGEE. Trimming shortened V by 4 bases and J by 3 bases, and 17 bases separated the two germline ends. CDR3: CASSPRRGQFYEQYF. In nucleotides, the CDR3 is TGTGCCAGCAGCCCACGGCGAGGGCAATTCTACGAGCAGTACTTC.